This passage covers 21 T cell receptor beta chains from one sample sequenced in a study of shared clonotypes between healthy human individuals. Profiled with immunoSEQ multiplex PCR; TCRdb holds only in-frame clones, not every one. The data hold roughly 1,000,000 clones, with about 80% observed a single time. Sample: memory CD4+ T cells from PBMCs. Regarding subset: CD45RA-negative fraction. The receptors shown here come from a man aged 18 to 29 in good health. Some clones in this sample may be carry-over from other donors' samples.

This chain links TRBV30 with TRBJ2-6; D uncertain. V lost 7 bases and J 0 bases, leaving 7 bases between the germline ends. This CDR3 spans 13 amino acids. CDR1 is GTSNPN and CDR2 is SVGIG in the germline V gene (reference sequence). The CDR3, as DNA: TGTGCCTCCGAGACCTCTGGGGCCAACGTCCTGACTTTC. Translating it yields CASETSGANVLTF.

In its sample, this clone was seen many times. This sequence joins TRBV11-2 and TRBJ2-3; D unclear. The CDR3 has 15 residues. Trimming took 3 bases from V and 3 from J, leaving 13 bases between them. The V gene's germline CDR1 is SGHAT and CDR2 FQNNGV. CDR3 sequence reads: CASSFRLSQTDTQYF. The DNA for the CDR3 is TGTGCCAGCAGCTTTCGACTGTCACAAACAGATACGCAGTATTTT.

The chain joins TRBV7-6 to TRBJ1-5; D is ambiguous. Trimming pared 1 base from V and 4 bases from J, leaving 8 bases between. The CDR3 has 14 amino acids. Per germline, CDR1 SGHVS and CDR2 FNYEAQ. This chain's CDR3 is CASSLGAANQPQHF. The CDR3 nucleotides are TGTGCCAGCAGCTTAGGGGCCGCGAATCAGCCCCAGCATTTT.

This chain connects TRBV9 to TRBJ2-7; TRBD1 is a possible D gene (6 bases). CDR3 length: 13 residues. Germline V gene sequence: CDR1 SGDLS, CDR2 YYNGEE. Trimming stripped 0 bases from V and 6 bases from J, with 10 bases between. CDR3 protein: CASSVVSRGEQYF. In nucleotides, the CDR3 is TGTGCCAGCAGCGTAGTGAGCAGGGGCGAGCAGTACTTC.

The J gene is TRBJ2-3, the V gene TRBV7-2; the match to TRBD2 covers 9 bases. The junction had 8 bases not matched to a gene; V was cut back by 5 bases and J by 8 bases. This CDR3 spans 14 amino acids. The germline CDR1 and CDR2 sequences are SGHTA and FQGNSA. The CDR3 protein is CASSVSGGLGTQYF. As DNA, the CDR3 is TGTGCCAGCAGCGTTAGCGGGGGCCTTGGTACGCAGTATTTT.

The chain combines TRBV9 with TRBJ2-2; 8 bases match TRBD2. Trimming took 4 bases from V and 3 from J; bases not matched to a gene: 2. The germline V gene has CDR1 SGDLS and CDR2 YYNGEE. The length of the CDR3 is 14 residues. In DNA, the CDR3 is TGTGCCAGCAGCTTGACTAGCGACACCGGGGAGCTGTTTTTT. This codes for CASSLTSDTGELFF.

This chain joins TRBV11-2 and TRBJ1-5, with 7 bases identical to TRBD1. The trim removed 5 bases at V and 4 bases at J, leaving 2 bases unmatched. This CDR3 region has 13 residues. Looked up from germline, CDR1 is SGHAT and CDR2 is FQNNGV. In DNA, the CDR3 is TGTGCCAGCAGCCCAGGGGGTAATCAGCCCCAGCATTTT. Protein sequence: CASSPGGNQPQHF.

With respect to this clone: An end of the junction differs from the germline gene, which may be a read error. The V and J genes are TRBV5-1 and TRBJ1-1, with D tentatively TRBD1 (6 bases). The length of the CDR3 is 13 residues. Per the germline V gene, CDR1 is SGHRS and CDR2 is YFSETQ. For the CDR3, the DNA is TGCGCCAGCAGCTTGTATCGGGGGCGTCAGGAGACTTTT. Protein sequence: CASSLYRGRQETF.

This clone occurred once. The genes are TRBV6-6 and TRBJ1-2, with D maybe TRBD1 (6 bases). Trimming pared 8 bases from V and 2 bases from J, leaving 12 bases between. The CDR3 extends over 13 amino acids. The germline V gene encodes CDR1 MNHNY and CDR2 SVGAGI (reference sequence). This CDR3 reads CASVRGLNYGYTF. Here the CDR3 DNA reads TGTGCCAGCGTTAGGGGGTTGAACTATGGCTACACCTTC.

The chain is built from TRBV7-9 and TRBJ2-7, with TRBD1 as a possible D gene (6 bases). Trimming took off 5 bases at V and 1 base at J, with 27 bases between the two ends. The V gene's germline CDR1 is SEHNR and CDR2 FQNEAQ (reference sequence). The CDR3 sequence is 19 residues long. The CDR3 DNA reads TGTGCCAGCAGCCCGCAAACTCTTTTTCCGACAGGTCGGTCCTACGAGCAGTACTTC. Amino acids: CASSPQTLFPTGRSYEQYF.

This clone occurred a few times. The CDR3 here is CASSSRSSGNYEQYF. The CDR3 DNA is TGTGCCAGCAGTTCGAGATCCAGCGGGAACTACGAGCAGTACTTC. This chain joins TRBV27 and TRBJ2-7; 7 bases agree with TRBD2. V lost 4 bases and J lost 3; bases outside the gene matches: 9. CDR3 length equals 15 residues. Looked up from germline, CDR1 is MNHEY and CDR2 is SMNVEV (reference sequence).

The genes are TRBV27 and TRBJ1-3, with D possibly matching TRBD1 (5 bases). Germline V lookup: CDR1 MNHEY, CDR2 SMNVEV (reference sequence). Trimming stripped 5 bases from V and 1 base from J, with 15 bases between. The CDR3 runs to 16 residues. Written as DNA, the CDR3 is TGTGCCAGCAGTCGCTCCGGGACGACTTCTGGAAACACCATATATTTT. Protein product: CASSRSGTTSGNTIYF.

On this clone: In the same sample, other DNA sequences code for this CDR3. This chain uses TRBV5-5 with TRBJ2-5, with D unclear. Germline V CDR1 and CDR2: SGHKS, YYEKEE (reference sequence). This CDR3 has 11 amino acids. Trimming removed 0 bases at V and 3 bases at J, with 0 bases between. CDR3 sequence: CASSLEETQYF. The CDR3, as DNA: TGTGCCAGCAGCTTGGAAGAGACCCAGTACTTC.

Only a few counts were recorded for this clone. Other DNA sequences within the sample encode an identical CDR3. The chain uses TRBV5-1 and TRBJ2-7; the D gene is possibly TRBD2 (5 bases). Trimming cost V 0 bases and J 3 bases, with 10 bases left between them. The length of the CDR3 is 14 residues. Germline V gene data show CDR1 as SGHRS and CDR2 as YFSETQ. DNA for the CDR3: TGCGCCAGCAGCTTGGCCGGGGATCTCTACGAGCAGTACTTC. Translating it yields CASSLAGDLYEQYF.

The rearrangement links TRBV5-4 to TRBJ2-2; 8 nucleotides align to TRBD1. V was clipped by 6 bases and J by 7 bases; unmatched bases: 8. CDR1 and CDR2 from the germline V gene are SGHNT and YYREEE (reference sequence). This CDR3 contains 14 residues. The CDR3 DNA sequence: TGTGCCAGCAAACTGACAGGGGCGGTCGGGGAGCTGTTTTTT. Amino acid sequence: CASKLTGAVGELFF.

The CDR3 here is CASRGQATNQPQHF. The CDR3 DNA is TGTGCCAGCAGAGGACAGGCGACTAATCAGCCCCAGCATTTT. The chain carries TRBV2 and TRBJ1-5; 7 nucleotides agree with TRBD1. J was trimmed by 4 bases and V by 6 bases; bases with no gene match: 6. This CDR3 region has 14 residues. Germline loops: CDR1 SNHLY, CDR2 FYNNEI.

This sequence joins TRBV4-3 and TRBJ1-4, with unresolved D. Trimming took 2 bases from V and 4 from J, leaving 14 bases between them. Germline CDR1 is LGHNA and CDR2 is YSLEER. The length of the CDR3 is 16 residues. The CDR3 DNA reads TGCGCCAGCAGCCAAAAGGGCGTACAGATTAATGAAAAACTGTTTTTT. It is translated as CASSQKGVQINEKLFF.

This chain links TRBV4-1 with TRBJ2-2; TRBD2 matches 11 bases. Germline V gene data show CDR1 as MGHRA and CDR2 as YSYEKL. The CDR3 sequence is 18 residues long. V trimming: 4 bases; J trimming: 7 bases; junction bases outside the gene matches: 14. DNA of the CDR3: TGCGCCAGCAGCCGTCGGGGACCACTAGCGGGAGTAAGCGGGGAGCTGTTTTTT. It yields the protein CASSRRGPLAGVSGELFF.

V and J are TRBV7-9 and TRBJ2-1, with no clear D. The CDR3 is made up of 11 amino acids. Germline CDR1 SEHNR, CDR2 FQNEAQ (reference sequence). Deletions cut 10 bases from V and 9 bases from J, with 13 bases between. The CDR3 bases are TGTGCCATCTCCCAAAGAGGTGAGCAGTTCTTC. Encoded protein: CAISQRGEQFF.

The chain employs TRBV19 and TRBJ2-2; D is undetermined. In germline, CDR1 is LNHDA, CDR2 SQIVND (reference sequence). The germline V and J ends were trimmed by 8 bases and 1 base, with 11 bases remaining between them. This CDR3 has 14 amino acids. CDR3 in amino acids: CASLRTVNTGELFF. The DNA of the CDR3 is TGTGCCAGTCTTAGAACGGTGAACACCGGGGAGCTGTTTTTT.

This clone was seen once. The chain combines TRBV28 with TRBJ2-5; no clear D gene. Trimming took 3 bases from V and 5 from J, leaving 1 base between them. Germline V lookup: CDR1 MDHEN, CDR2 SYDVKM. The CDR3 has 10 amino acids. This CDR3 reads CASSFETQYF. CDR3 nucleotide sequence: TGTGCCAGCAGTTTCGAGACCCAGTACTTC. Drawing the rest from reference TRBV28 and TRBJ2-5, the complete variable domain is DVKVTQSSRYLVKRTGEKVFLECVQDMDHENMFWYRQDPGLGLRLIYFSYDVKMKEKGDIPEGYSVSREKKERFSLILESASTNQTSMYLCASSFETQYFGPGTRLLVL.